This T cell receptor beta chain is from a study of blood T cell repertoires in COVID-19 (TCRdb year 2020). About the study as a whole: Samples from collaborators originated in the United States, Italy and Spain and spanned both the acute and convalescent phases of COVID-19. The material from the prospective study consisted of cDNA or gDNA derived from T cells, B-cell-depleted T cells, or PBMCs. Deeply sampled blood TCRbeta repertoires from subjects exposed to, actively infected with, or recovered from COVID-19 were included in the dataset. A freely available public database, intended as a resource for researchers studying the immune response to SARS-CoV-2, is where the repertoires were released. The samples were drawn from two sources: the first 160 participants of the ongoing ImmuneRACE study, and 950 to 1,500 subjects contributed by 6 global collaborators. The sample metadata nearly always contained a de-identified subject ID, COVID-19 status, age in years and sex. Where available, HLA class I and class II types were taken from metadata supplied by the sample provider and were not determined by assay-based typing. The study at large found these results: The amount of clinical and demographic metadata varied by source and participant and was provided uncurated.

Whole blood was collected in K2EDTA tubes by collaborating institutions according to the institutions' own protocols. Collaborator samples were shipped for TCRbeta analysis as frozen whole blood, isolated PBMCs, or DNA extracted from either sample type. A note on this clone: No antigen is known for it. No base quality values were provided; no much bigger clone lies one nucleotide off.

The immunoSEQ Assay, a bias-controlled multiplex PCR, was used to amplify TCRbeta CDR3 regions from genomic DNA. As for the original processing: Within the assay, amplification of reference gene primers was used to estimate how many nucleated cells each sample contained. To quantify the absolute abundance of each unique TCRbeta CDR3 rearrangement, sequence reads were collapsed and filtered. Productive Simpson clonality was computed per sample as the square root of Simpson's diversity index over productive rearrangements. TCRdb took over this immuneACCESS table, retaining in-frame rearrangements with V and J assigned. Such tables are incomplete; in checked studies, under half of the missing clones stem from an unresolved V gene, and the remainder is unexplained. V and J calls and clone size follow that table, whereas D and trimming were derived from the DNA. Across this sample there are about 74,000 clones, with around 76% seen only once. About a sixth of the sample is in the top ten clones.

Trimming takes 5 bases off V and 7 bases off J; junction bases not matched to a gene: 9. Looking up the germline V gene (reference sequence) yields CDR1 LNHDA and CDR2 SQIVND. Spanning cysteine to phenylalanine, the CDR3 consists of 15 amino acids. The DNA shown is the 45-base CDR3, in frame from base 1. The sequenced sample consisted of peripheral blood. The receptor's source is a man in his 70s with active or convalescent COVID-19. The chain joins TRBV19 to TRBJ1-5, with TRBD1 matching 9 junction bases. CDR3 protein: CASSPDRGVGQPQHF. The nucleotides are TGTGCCAGTAGTCCGGACAGGGGTGTTGGACAGCCCCAGCATTTT.